This entry concerns a single TCR beta chain. This sample was taken from a study of blood T cell repertoires in COVID-19. TCRdb's table, derived via immunoSEQ multiplex PCR, lists solely in-frame clones and lacks some. This repertoire shows tens of thousands of clones, roughly 70% found once; its top ten account for 20% to 25%. Germline V gene data show CDR1 as SEHNR and CDR2 as FQNEAQ (reference sequence). The CDR3 totals 14 residues. The V and J ends lost 4 bases and 5 bases, in that order; junction bases with no gene match: 2. Sequenced input: peripheral blood. The chain combines TRBV7-9 with TRBJ2-1, with 10 bases fitting TRBD2. This TCR was sampled from a man between 65 and 79 years old with acute or convalescent COVID-19. The CDR3 sequence is CASSYGTSDNEQFF. The CDR3 region has the DNA TGTGCCAGCAGCTACGGGACTAGCGACAATGAGCAGTTCTTC.